Listed here are 8 T cell receptor beta chains from one sample, sequenced in a study of cytomegalovirus exposure and HLA in healthy donors. 13 Jbeta primers and 60 Vbeta primers were used for the PCR. Clones were sequenced by immunoSEQ multiplex PCR, and TCRdb holds only the in-frame ones, with some missing. The sample consists of 95,000 to 120,000 clones, about 68% of them appearing once. The sequencing sample was made of PBMCs. The receptors shown here come from a woman aged 40 to 49 in good health and CMV-seropositive.

The genes are TRBV13 and TRBJ1-1; the D is unclear. CDR3 length equals 13 residues. Per germline, CDR1 PRHDT and CDR2 FYEKMQ (reference sequence). The V gene lost 4 bases and the J gene lost 4 bases, with 10 bases spanning the gap. The CDR3 coding sequence is TGTGCCAGCAGCTCACGGGTGAGCACTGAAGCTTTCTTT. This codes for CASSSRVSTEAFF. Variable domain in full (rest from reference TRBV13 and TRBJ1-1): AAGVIQSPRHLIKEKRETATLKCYPIPRHDTVYWYQQGPGQDPQFLISFYEKMQSDKGSIPDRFSAQQFSDYHSELNMSSLELGDSALYFCASSSRVSTEAFFGQGTRLTVV.

The V call is TRBV7-9, the J call TRBJ2-7; D perhaps matches TRBD2 (6 bases). Looked up from germline, CDR1 is SEHNR and CDR2 is FQNEAQ (reference sequence). This CDR3 spans 14 amino acids. The V gene lost 2 bases and the J gene lost 3 bases, with 11 bases spanning the gap. CDR3 in amino acids: CASSLLAGNYEQYF. The CDR3 DNA reads as TGTGCCAGCAGCTTACTGGCGGGAAACTACGAGCAGTACTTC.

The V call is TRBV6-1, the J call TRBJ2-7, with 10 bases aligning to TRBD2. The CDR3 spans 15 residues. Per the germline V gene, CDR1 is MNHNS and CDR2 is SASEGT. V dropped 0 bases and J dropped 1; count of bases not matched to a gene: 0. CDR3 sequence: CASSEALAGSYEQYF. The CDR3 DNA reads as TGTGCCAGCAGTGAAGCACTAGCGGGATCCTACGAGCAGTACTTC.

This clone was seen once. The V gene is TRBV6-5, the J gene TRBJ2-7, with 10 positions matching TRBD1. The CDR3 consists of 15 residues. After removal of 0 bases from V and 5 bases from J, the junction contained 4 bases not matched to a gene. The germline V gene has CDR1 MNHEY and CDR2 SVGAGI. CDR3 region: CASSYSRTGGNEQYF. The CDR3 bases are TGTGCCAGCAGTTACTCCCGGACAGGGGGAAACGAGCAGTACTTC.

This chain connects TRBV4-3 to TRBJ1-1; unclear D gene. Germline V gene sequence: CDR1 LGHNA, CDR2 YSLEER. This CDR3 spans 15 amino acids. V lost 1 base and J lost 2, with 11 bases in between. CDR3 nucleotide sequence: TGCGCCAGCAGCCAAGCAAGTACAAAAAACACTGAAGCTTTCTTT. It is translated as CASSQASTKNTEAFF.

This clone was found many times. This sample includes further DNA sequences coding for the same CDR3. The chain couples TRBV6-1 to TRBJ1-2; 9 nucleotides match TRBD1. In germline, CDR1 is MNHNS, CDR2 SASEGT. Unmatched junction bases numbered 9, after V lost 6 bases and J lost 4 bases. The CDR3 length is 15 residues. The CDR3 reads CASSLGGQGSYGYTF. CDR3 nucleotide sequence: TGTGCCAGCAGCCTAGGGGGACAGGGAAGCTATGGCTACACCTTC.

V gene TRBV5-5 combines with J gene TRBJ1-5; no clear D gene. The CDR3 runs 13 residues. Germline V CDR1 and CDR2: SGHKS, YYEKEE (reference sequence). The V gene lost 1 base and the J gene lost 5 bases, with 7 bases spanning the gap. In DNA, the CDR3 is TGTGCCAGCAGCTTGTTATTCGATCAGCCCCAGCATTTT. It is translated as CASSLLFDQPQHF. Filled out from reference TRBV5-5 and TRBJ1-5, the complete variable domain reads DAGVTQSPTHLIKTRGQQVTLRCSPISGHKSVSWYQQVLGQGPQFIFQYYEKEERGRGNFPDRFSARQFPNYSSELNVNALLLGDSALYLCASSLLFDQPQHFGDGTRLSIL.

This sequence joins TRBV5-6 and TRBJ2-5; TRBD2 matches at 7 bases. The germline V gene encodes CDR1 SGHDT and CDR2 YYEEEE. The V gene end was trimmed by 0 bases and the J gene end by 1 base; junction bases not matched to a gene: 9. The CDR3 is made up of 17 amino acids. Written as DNA, the CDR3 is TGTGCCAGCAGCTTGGGGTTGACGGGGGGAGCCCAAGAGACCCAGTACTTC. The encoded protein is CASSLGLTGGAQETQYF.